These T cell receptor beta chains were read from a single sample in a study of control samples from healthy donors and cancer patients. TCRdb's copy holds only in-frame clones and misses some; the assay was immunoSEQ multiplex PCR. The sample consists of about 150,000 clones, around 92% of them appearing once. The sequenced sample was blood. The receptor source for this set is a woman in her thirties or forties in good health. Both conserved end residues are part of each CDR3. D genes are given only for firm matches. Part of the rows lack a size; the others show once, few, many or a class for expanded clones.

J | V | size | D | DNA | CDR3
TRBJ2-1 | TRBV3-1/TRBV3-2 | - | TRBD2 | TGTGCCAGCAGCCAAGGGTGGCGGGGGGCTAATGAGCAGTTCTTC | CASSQGWRGANEQFF
TRBJ2-5 | TRBV5-6 | - | TRBD2 | TGTGCCAGCAGCCAACTGACTAGCGGGCGTGTGACCCAGTACTTC | CASSQLTSGRVTQYF
TRBJ1-5 | TRBV2 | few | - | TGTGCCAGCAGTGAGGGGGTGCAGCCCCAGCATTTT | CASSEGVQPQHF
TRBJ2-7 | TRBV19 | once | TRBD1 | TGTGCCAGTAGTACCGGACAGGGTTCCTACGAGCAGTACTTC | CASSTGQGSYEQYF
TRBJ2-1 | TRBV5-1 | - | TRBD2 | TGCGCCAGCAGCTGGGGACTAGCGGACTACAATGAGCAGTTCTTC | CASSWGLADYNEQFF
TRBJ2-7 | TRBV6-1 | few | - | TGTGCCAGCAGTGAAACGCCGGACAGCTCCTACGAGCAGTACTTC | CASSETPDSSYEQYF
TRBJ1-2 | TRBV2 | - | TRBD1 | TGTGCCAGCCGAGGGACAGGCGCCCCGGGAGGCTACACCTTC | CASRGTGAPGGYTF
TRBJ2-1 | TRBV28 | - | TRBD2 | TGTGCCAGCAGTTCCGGGGAGCGGGGCTACAATGAGCAGTTCTTC | CASSSGERGYNEQFF
TRBJ1-2 | TRBV27 | - | - | TGTGCCAGCAGTACGGGACGCTATGGCTACACCTTC | CASSTGRYGYTF
TRBJ2-1 | TRBV6-6 | - | - | TGTGCCAGCAGTTACGGTGGGGTCTACAATGAGCAGTTCTTC | CASSYGGVYNEQFF
TRBJ1-5 | TRBV10-2 | - | - | TGCGCCAGCAGTGATCCGGGGGCCACGAAGCATTTT | CASSDPGATKHF
TRBJ2-5 | TRBV3-1/TRBV3-2 | - | - | TGTGCCAGCAGCTCATCACAGGCCCCAGGGGGGAAAGACTTC | CASSSSQAPGGKDF
TRBJ2-7 | TRBV7-9 | - | TRBD2 | TGTGCCACACGGGGGGGCGAATTCTACGAGCAGTACTTC | CATRGGEFYEQYF
TRBJ2-3 | TRBV4-1 | - | - | TGCGCCAGCAGCCAAGTCCGGGGATCTAGCACAGATACGCAGTATTTT | CASSQVRGSSTDTQYF
TRBJ1-2 | TRBV2 | - | - | TGTGCCAGCAGTGAAGCCCCGGACAGCTATGGCTACACCTTC | CASSEAPDSYGYTF
TRBJ2-3 | TRBV27 | - | TRBD2 | TGTGCCAGCAGGCTGGGACTAGCTACTGATACGCAGTATTTT | CASRLGLATDTQYF
TRBJ2-3 | TRBV13 | - | - | TGTGCCAGCAGCCTTGGTACGACTAGCACAGATACGCAGTATTTT | CASSLGTTSTDTQYF
TRBJ2-1 | TRBV5-1 | - | - | TGCGCCAGCAGCTTGGGGCAGGGGTATGAGCAGTTCTTC | CASSLGQGYEQFF
TRBJ2-7 | TRBV27 | - | - | TGTGCCAGCAGACTAACAGGGAGCTACGAGCAGTACTTC | CASRLTGSYEQYF
TRBJ2-7 | TRBV6-1 | - | - | TGTGCCAGCAGTGAAGCCTACGAGCAGTACTTC | CASSEAYEQYF
TRBJ1-6 | TRBV5-1 | - | - | TGCGCCAGCAGCTTGGTCGGCAGGAATAGTTCACCCCTCCACTTT | CASSLVGRNSSPLHF
TRBJ1-6 | TRBV5-6 | - | - | TGTGCCAGCAGCTTGCAGGGTAGCTCCTATAATTCACCCCTCCACTTT | CASSLQGSSYNSPLHF
TRBJ1-2 | TRBV5-1 | - | TRBD1 | TGCGCCAGCAGCGGACAGGGCGGCACTTATGGCTACACCTTC | CASSGQGGTYGYTF
TRBJ2-3 | TRBV5-6 | - | - | TGTGCCAGCAGCACAGCAGATACGCAGTATTTT | CASSTADTQYF
TRBJ2-7 | TRBV5-4 | - | - | TGTGCCAGCAGCTCCCTTGACACTTCCTACGAGCAGTACTTC | CASSSLDTSYEQYF
TRBJ2-3 | TRBV9 | - | - | TGTGCCAGCAGCGTAGGCCCTAGCGCAGAAGATACGCAGTATTTT | CASSVGPSAEDTQYF
TRBJ2-1 | TRBV3-1/TRBV3-2 | - | TRBD2 | TGTGCCAGCAGCCAGTTAGCGGGTGAGCAGTTCTTC | CASSQLAGEQFF
TRBJ1-3 | TRBV18 | - | - | TGTGCCAGCTCACCTGGTCAAGGGTCCGGAAACACCATATATTTT | CASSPGQGSGNTIYF
TRBJ2-7 | TRBV5-4 | - | - | TGTGCCAGCAGCTTGGGAGCAGGGGGAGGCTACGAGCAGTACTTC | CASSLGAGGGYEQYF
TRBJ1-1 | TRBV5-4 | - | - | TGTGCCAGCAGCTTCGGACTTGGGAACACTGAAGCTTTCTTT | CASSFGLGNTEAFF
TRBJ2-1 | TRBV7-3 | - | TRBD1 | TGTGCCAGCAGCTCAAGGACAGGGGGGACAAATGAGCAGTTCTTC | CASSSRTGGTNEQFF
TRBJ1-1 | TRBV7-9 | once | - | TGTGCCAGCAGCTTAGAACGGGTGAACACTGAAGCTTTCTTT | CASSLERVNTEAFF
TRBJ2-7 | TRBV3-1/TRBV3-2 | - | - | TGTGCCAGCAGCTTGGACAGCTACGAGCAGTACTTC | CASSLDSYEQYF